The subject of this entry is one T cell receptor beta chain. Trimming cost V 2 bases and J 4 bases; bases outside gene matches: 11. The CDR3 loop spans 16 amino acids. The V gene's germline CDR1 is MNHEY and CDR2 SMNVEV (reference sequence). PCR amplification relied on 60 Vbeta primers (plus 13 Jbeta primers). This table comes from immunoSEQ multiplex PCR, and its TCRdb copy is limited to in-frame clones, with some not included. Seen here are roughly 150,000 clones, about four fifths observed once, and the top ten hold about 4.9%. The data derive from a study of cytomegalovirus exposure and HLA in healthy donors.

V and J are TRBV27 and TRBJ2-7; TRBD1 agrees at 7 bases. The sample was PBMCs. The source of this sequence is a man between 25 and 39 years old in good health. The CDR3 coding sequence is TGTGCCAGCAGTTTACGCCTCGGGACAGCAGGATACGAGCAGTACTTC. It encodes CASSLRLGTAGYEQYF.